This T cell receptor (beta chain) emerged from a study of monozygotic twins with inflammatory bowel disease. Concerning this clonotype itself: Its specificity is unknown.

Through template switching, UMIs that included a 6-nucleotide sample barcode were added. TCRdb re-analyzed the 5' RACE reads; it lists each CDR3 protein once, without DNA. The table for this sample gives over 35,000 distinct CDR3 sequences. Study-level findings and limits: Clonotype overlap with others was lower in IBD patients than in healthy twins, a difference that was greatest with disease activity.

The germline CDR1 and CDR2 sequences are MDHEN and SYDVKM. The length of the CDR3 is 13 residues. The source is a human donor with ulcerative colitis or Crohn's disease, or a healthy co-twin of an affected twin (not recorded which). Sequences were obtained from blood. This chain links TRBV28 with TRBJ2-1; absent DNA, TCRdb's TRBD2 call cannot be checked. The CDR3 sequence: CASRPSGANEQFF.